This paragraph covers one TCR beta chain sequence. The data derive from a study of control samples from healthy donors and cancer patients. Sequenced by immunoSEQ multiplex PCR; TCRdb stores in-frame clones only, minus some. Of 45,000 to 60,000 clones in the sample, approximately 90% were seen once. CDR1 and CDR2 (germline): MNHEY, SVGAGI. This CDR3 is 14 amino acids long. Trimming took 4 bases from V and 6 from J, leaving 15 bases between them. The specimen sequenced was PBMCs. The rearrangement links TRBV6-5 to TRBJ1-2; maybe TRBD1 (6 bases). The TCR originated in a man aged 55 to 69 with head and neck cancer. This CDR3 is CASSLQGGSNGYTF. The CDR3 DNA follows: TGTGCCAGCAGTTTACAGGGAGGATCGAATGGCTACACCTTC.